Listed here are 22 T cell receptor beta chains from one sample, sequenced in a study of shared T cell receptors in the human thymus. This table comes from immunoSEQ multiplex PCR, and its TCRdb copy is limited to in-frame clones, with some not included. The table shows some 700,000 clones, with 70% to 90% occurring only once. This same sample was also part of a study on human thymus T cells.

The sequenced sample consisted of thymocytes. These receptors came from a girl in the first two years of life with a congenital heart defect.

V and J are TRBV28 and TRBJ2-5; TRBD1 is a possible D gene (6 bases). Germline CDR1 is MDHEN and CDR2 is SYDVKM. The CDR3 has 16 amino acids. The V and J ends lost 7 bases and 1 base respectively, with 19 bases between them. CDR3 nucleotide sequence: TGTGCCAGCACATATAGGGGCGACAGGCCCCAAGAGACCCAGTACTTC. As protein: CASTYRGDRPQETQYF.

The chain recombines TRBV30 with TRBJ1-5, with D perhaps matching TRBD1 (6 bases). This CDR3 contains 18 residues. Germline CDR1 reads GTSNPN; CDR2 reads SVGIG (reference sequence). Between the trimmed V and J ends, which lost 0 bases and 7 bases, there was a span of 25 bases. CDR3 sequence: CAWSVPGPGTPVGQPQHF. The CDR3 bases are TGTGCCTGGAGTGTACCGGGCCCCGGGACACCAGTCGGGCAGCCCCAGCATTTT.

This rearrangement joins TRBV11-2 to TRBJ1-1, with a weak D call TRBD1 (5 bases). Trimming stripped 5 bases from V and 4 bases from J, with 8 bases between. The CDR3 is made up of 12 amino acids. The germline CDR1 and CDR2 sequences are SGHAT and FQNNGV. CDR3 region: CASSRRVTEAFF. The CDR3 DNA reads as TGTGCCAGCAGCCGCAGGGTCACTGAAGCTTTCTTT.

V and J are TRBV5-1 and TRBJ1-5, with D unresolved. Trimming pared 4 bases from V and 7 bases from J, leaving 12 bases between. CDR3 length: 13 amino acids. Germline V gives CDR1 SGHRS, CDR2 YFSETQ. The CDR3 here is CASSINSGQPQHF. The CDR3 DNA is TGCGCCAGCAGCATAAACTCGGGGCAGCCCCAGCATTTT.

This chain joins TRBV7-8 and TRBJ2-7; D is possibly TRBD2 (6 bases). Germline CDR1 reads SGHVS; CDR2 reads FQNEAQ. Trimming took off 5 bases at V and 4 bases at J, with 24 bases between the two ends. The CDR3 contains 17 residues. CDR3 DNA sequence: TGTGCCAGCAGCCCCGGCGGGGCGGTAGCGGACTTTTACGAGCAGTACTTC. Its translation is CASSPGGAVADFYEQYF. Full variable domain (remainder filled in from reference TRBV7-8 and TRBJ2-7): GAGVSQSPRYKVAKRGQDVALRCDPISGHVSLFWYQQALGQGPEFLTYFQNEAQLDKSGLPSDRFFAERPEGSVSTLKIQRTQQEDSAVYLCASSPGGAVADFYEQYFGPGTRLTVT.

CDR3 DNA: TGTGCCAGCAGGGGATCGGACAGGGGCGATGAGCAGTTCTTC. Translated, it gives CASRGSDRGDEQFF. V is TRBV2 and J is TRBJ2-1, with TRBD1 matching over 9 bases. J was trimmed by 8 bases and V by 6 bases; bases with no gene match: 8. Germline V gives CDR1 SNHLY, CDR2 FYNNEI. The CDR3 extends over 14 amino acids.

This clone was seen a single time. This sequence joins TRBV12-5 and TRBJ1-2, with D uncertain. This CDR3 is built from 19 residues. V lost 3 bases and J 3 bases, leaving 26 bases between the germline ends. Per the germline V gene, CDR1 is LGHNT and CDR2 is FRNRAP. This CDR3 is CASGFRASSRLGGDYGYTF. The CDR3 nucleotides are TGTGCTAGTGGTTTCCGGGCGTCGAGCCGGTTAGGCGGGGACTATGGCTACACCTTC.

The chain links TRBV7-9 to TRBJ2-3; the match to TRBD2 covers 8 bases. The CDR3 has 17 amino acids. V lost 4 bases, J lost 2 bases, and 11 bases stayed unmatched. The germline V gene has CDR1 SEHNR and CDR2 FQNEAQ (reference sequence). The CDR3 loop is CASSSRASGGPTDTQYF. The CDR3 coding sequence is TGTGCCAGCAGCTCAAGGGCCAGCGGGGGCCCCACAGATACGCAGTATTTT.

V and J are TRBV2 and TRBJ2-3, with 7 bases matching TRBD2. V lost 5 bases to trimming and J lost 5 bases; unmatched junction nucleotides: 13. Germline-derived CDR1 and CDR2 are SNHLY and FYNNEI. The CDR3 loop spans 16 amino acids. This chain's CDR3 is CASSLRTSPLLDTQYF. DNA of the CDR3: TGTGCCAGCAGTCTTAGGACTAGTCCCTTATTAGATACGCAGTATTTT.

The gene calls are TRBV9 and TRBJ2-5, with a possible D match to TRBD2 (7 bases). V was clipped by 0 bases and J by 1 base, with 19 bases between them. Looked up from germline, CDR1 is SGDLS and CDR2 is YYNGEE. The CDR3 contains 18 residues. The CDR3: CASSVAGGGGRSQETQYF. The DNA for the CDR3 is TGTGCCAGCAGCGTAGCTGGTGGGGGGGGCCGATCCCAAGAGACCCAGTACTTC.

V gene TRBV6-5 combines with J gene TRBJ2-5, with TRBD1 as a possible D gene (6 bases). The CDR3 has 13 amino acids. Deletions cut 5 bases from V and 5 bases from J, with 12 bases between. Germline CDR1 reads MNHEY; CDR2 reads SVGAGI. The CDR3 loop reads CASSNRTEETQYF. In DNA, the CDR3 is TGTGCCAGCAGTAACCGGACAGAGGAGACCCAGTACTTC.

The chain links TRBV6-1 to TRBJ1-2; the D gene is possibly TRBD1 (5 bases). V was clipped by 4 bases and J by 6 bases, with 18 bases between them. This CDR3 has 15 amino acids. Germline lookup yields CDR1 MNHNS and CDR2 SASEGT. The CDR3 sequence is CASSAPKGGVHGYTF. The CDR3 coding sequence is TGTGCCAGCAGTGCCCCTAAGGGAGGGGTCCATGGCTACACCTTC.

The V and J genes are TRBV7-9 and TRBJ2-5; TRBD2 agrees at 11 bases. The germline CDR1 and CDR2 sequences are SEHNR and FQNEAQ (reference sequence). The CDR3 runs to 16 residues. The V gene end was trimmed by 5 bases and the J gene end by 4 bases; junction bases not matched to a gene: 9. The CDR3 spells CASSPPTSGATETQYF. CDR3 nucleotides: TGTGCCAGCAGCCCCCCGACTAGCGGGGCGACAGAGACCCAGTACTTC.

V gene TRBV5-4 combines with J gene TRBJ1-6, with 7 bases lining up with TRBD1. This CDR3 is built from 16 residues. The germline V gene encodes CDR1 SGHNT and CDR2 YYREEE (reference sequence). Germline trimming cut 2 bases from V and 5 bases from J; bases unmatched to any gene: 7. CDR3 bases: TGTGCCAGCAGCTTCAGGGGGAGAACTAATAATTCACCCCTCCACTTT. Its translation is CASSFRGRTNNSPLHF.

The V and J genes are TRBV4-3 and TRBJ2-3, with 11 bases aligning to TRBD2. Per germline, CDR1 LGHNA and CDR2 YSLEER. CDR3 size: 20 residues. V trimming: 0 bases; J trimming: 6 bases; junction bases outside the gene matches: 17. CDR3 DNA: TGCGCCAGCAGCCAAGATATTTCCCTATCCACTCTAGCGGGGGGCGATACGCAGTATTTT. It codes for CASSQDISLSTLAGGDTQYF.

V gene TRBV28 combines with J gene TRBJ1-5; no clear D. Trimming cost V 5 bases and J 6 bases, with 11 bases left between them. The CDR3 consists of 13 residues. CDR1 is MDHEN and CDR2 is SYDVKM in the germline V gene. CDR3 coding DNA: TGTGCCAGCAGTCCCCCCCCATGTCAGCCCCAGCATTTT. Translating it yields CASSPPPCQPQHF.

The table lists this clone with a few counts. V and J are TRBV12-5 and TRBJ1-5; D is possibly TRBD1 (5 bases). Germline V gene sequence: CDR1 LGHNT, CDR2 FRNRAP. Trimming cost V 2 bases and J 7 bases, with 15 bases left between them. The CDR3 covers 15 residues. The CDR3 DNA reads TGTGCTAGTGGTTTGTGGGAGGGGTTGTGGCAGCCCCAGCATTTT. Translated, it gives CASGLWEGLWQPQHF.

As to this clone: An end of the junction does not agree with germline; a read error may underlie this. In the same sample, other DNA sequences code for this CDR3. The chain links TRBV5-1 to TRBJ1-1; the match to TRBD1 covers 12 bases. This CDR3 has 16 amino acids. Looked up from germline, CDR1 is SGHRS and CDR2 is YFSETQ. This chain's CDR3 is CASSSGQGALNTEAFF. The CDR3 nucleotides are TGCGCTAGCAGCTCGGGACAGGGGGCTTTGAACACTGAAGCTTTCTTT.

CDR3 protein: CSVCRQGSYEQYF. CDR3 nucleotides: TGCAGCGTCTGTAGACAGGGGAGCTACGAGCAGTACTTC. V is TRBV29-1 and J is TRBJ2-7; 8 nucleotides match TRBD1. The CDR3 runs 13 residues. Trimming at V came to 6 bases and at J to 3 bases, leaving 7 bases not matched to a gene. Germline V gives CDR1 SQVTM, CDR2 ANQGSEA.

The chain joins TRBV14 to TRBJ2-2; 7 bases line up with TRBD1. This CDR3 has 24 amino acids. Trimming cost V 1 base and J 0 bases; bases outside gene matches: 26. CDR1 and CDR2 (germline): SGHDN, FVKESK. The CDR3 reads CASSQAATPKHPAIDRANTGELFF. Written as DNA, the CDR3 is TGTGCCAGCAGCCAAGCCGCTACGCCGAAGCATCCGGCGATCGACAGGGCGAACACCGGGGAGCTGTTTTTT.

The rearrangement links TRBV5-1 to TRBJ2-1, with 11 bases fitting TRBD2. The CDR3 contains 17 residues. The V gene end was trimmed by 0 bases and the J gene end by 7 bases; junction bases not matched to a gene: 9. Germline loops: CDR1 SGHRS, CDR2 YFSETQ. CDR3 bases: TGCGCCAGCAGCTTGGGAGGAATAGCGGGGGGGCCTAATGAGCAGTTCTTC. Amino acids: CASSLGGIAGGPNEQFF.

This CDR3 is CASSPGCGGPYNEQFF. CDR3 in DNA: TGTGCCAGCAGCCCAGGGTGCGGGGGACCTTACAATGAGCAGTTCTTC. V is TRBV5-4 and J is TRBJ2-1, with 7 bases lining up with TRBD2. The trim removed 4 bases at V and 4 bases at J, leaving 11 bases unmatched. The germline gives CDR1 SGHNT, CDR2 YYREEE (reference sequence). The CDR3 loop spans 16 amino acids.